This T cell receptor (beta chain) is drawn from a study of blood T cell repertoires in COVID-19. In the study overall: Nucleic acid was either cDNA or gDNA, and it came from T cells, B-cell-depleted T cells, or PBMCs.

Only in-frame clones appear in the TCRdb table, and some are missing; sequencing was by immunoSEQ multiplex PCR. This table holds 150,000 or so clones, 80% found once. This clone was picked up a small number of times. Researchers sorted participants into cohorts using their self-reported clinical history. Symptom resolution, clearance, or two negative PCRs marked the recovered donors of Cohort 3. The source of this sequence is a man aged 40-49 years who had recovered from COVID-19. Sequencing was carried out using PBMCs or T cells enriched from blood (not recorded which).

DNA of the CDR3: TGTGCCAGCAGCGTAGCCCGCCAAGGGGGGGTGAAGAGTCGAGGGATCTACACCTTC. Amino acids: CASSVARQGGVKSRGIYTF. The V gene is TRBV9, the J gene TRBJ1-2; D is possibly TRBD1 (6 bases). This CDR3 has 19 amino acids. V was cut by 0 bases and J by 10 bases, with 31 bases left in between. The germline gives CDR1 SGDLS, CDR2 YYNGEE.